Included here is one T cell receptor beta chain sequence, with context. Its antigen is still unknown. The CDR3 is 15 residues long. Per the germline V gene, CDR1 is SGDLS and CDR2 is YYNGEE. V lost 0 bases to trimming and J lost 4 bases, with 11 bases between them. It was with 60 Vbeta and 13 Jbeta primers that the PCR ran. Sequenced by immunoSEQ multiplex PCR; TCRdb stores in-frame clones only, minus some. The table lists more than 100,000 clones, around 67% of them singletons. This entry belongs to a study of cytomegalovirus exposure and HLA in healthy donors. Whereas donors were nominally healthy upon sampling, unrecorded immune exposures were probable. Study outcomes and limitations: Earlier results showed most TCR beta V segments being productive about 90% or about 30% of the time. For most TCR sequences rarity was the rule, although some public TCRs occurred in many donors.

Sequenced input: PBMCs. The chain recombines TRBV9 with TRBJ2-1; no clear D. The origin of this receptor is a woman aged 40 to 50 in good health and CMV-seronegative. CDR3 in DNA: TGTGCCAGCAGCGTAGACTTCACCGAATACAATGAGCAGTTCTTC. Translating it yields CASSVDFTEYNEQFF. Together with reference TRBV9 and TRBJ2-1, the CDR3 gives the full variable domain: DSGVTQTPKHLITATGQRVTLRCSPRSGDLSVYWYQQSLDQGLQFLIQYYNGEERAKGNILERFSAQQFPDLHSELNLSSLELGDSALYFCASSVDFTEYNEQFFGPGTRLTVL.